This T cell receptor beta chain was documented in a study of cytomegalovirus exposure and HLA in healthy donors. Overall study findings and caveats: Previously analyzed data showed that most TCR beta V segments were productive at a frequency of about 90% or about 30%. 150 or so TCR beta chains were listed as cytomegalovirus-associated.

A note on this clone: Its antigen is unidentified.

Germline CDR1 is MNHNS and CDR2 is SASEGT. The V end lost 9 bases, the J end lost 0 bases, and 9 bases lay between the germline ends. The CDR3 length is 13 residues. Use of 60 Vbeta and 13 Jbeta primers characterized the PCR. Sequencing was performed with immunoSEQ multiplex PCR; in TCRdb, only in-frame clones are kept and a portion is missing. Of around 110,000 clones listed, around 81% are singletons. The clonotype comes from a woman in her 30s in good health and CMV-seronegative. What was sequenced was PBMCs. The chain uses TRBV6-1 and TRBJ2-4; D ambiguous. CDR3 residues: CASFSLAKNIQYF. The DNA for the CDR3 is TGTGCCAGTTTTAGTTTAGCCAAAAACATTCAGTACTTC.